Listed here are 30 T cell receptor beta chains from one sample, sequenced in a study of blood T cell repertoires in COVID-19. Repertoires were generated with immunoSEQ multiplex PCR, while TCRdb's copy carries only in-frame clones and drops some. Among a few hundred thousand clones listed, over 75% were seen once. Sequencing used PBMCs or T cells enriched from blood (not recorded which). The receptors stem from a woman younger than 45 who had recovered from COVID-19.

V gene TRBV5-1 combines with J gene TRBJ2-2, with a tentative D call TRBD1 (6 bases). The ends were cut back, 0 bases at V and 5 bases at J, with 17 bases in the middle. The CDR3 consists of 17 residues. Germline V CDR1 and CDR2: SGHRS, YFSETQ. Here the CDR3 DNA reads TGCGCCAGCAGCTTGGCCGGGACGTCAAGGGGGACCGGGGAGCTGTTTTTT. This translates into CASSLAGTSRGTGELFF. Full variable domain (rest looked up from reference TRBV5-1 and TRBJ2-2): KAGVTQTPRYLIKTRGQQVTLSCSPISGHRSVSWYQQTPGQGLQFLFEYFSETQRNKGNFPGRFSGRQFSNSRSEMNVSTLELGDSALYLCASSLAGTSRGTGELFFGEGSRLTVL.

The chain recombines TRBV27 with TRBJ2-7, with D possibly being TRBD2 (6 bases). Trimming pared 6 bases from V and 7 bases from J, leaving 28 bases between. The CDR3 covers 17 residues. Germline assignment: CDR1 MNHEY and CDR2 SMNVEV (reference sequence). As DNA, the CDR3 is TGTGCCAGCAGAACGGACTTTTGGGCGGGACCGAAGGGGGAGCAGTACTTC. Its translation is CASRTDFWAGPKGEQYF.

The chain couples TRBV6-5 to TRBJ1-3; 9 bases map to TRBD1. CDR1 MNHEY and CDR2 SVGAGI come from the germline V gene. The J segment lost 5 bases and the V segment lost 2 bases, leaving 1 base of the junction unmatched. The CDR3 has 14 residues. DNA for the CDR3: TGTGCCAGCAGTTACGGGACAGGGAGAAACACCATATATTTT. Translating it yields CASSYGTGRNTIYF.

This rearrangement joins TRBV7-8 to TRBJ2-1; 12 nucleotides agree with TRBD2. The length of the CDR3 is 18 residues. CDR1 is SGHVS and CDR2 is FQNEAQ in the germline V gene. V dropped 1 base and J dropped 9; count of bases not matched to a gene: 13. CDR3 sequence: CASSLVFLAGGPGFEQFF. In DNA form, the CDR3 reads TGTGCCAGCAGCTTAGTTTTTCTAGCGGGAGGGCCCGGGTTTGAGCAGTTCTTC.

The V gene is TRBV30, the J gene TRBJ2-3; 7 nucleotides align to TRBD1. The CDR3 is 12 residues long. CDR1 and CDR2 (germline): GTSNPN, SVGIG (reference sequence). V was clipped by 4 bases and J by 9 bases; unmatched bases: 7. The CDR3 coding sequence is TGTGCCTGGACCGACAGGGCGTGGACGCAGTATTTT. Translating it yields CAWTDRAWTQYF.

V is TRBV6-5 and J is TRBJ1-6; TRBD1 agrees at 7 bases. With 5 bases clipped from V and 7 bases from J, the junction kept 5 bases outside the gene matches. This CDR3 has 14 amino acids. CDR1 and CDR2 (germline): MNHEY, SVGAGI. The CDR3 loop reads CASSSDRDNSPLHF. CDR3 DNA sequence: TGTGCCAGCAGTAGCGACAGGGACAATTCACCCCTCCACTTT.

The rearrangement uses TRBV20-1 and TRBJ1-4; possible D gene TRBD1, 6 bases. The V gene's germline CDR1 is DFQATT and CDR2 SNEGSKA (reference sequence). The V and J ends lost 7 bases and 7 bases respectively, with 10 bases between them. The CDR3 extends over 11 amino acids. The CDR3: CSVNRVEKLFF. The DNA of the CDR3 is TGCAGTGTTAACAGGGTTGAAAAACTGTTTTTT.

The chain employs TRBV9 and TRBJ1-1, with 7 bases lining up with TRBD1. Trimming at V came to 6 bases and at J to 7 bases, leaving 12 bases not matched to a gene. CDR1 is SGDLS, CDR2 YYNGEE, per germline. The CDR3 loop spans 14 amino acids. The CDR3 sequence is CASTKGTDSIEAFF. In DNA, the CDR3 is TGTGCCAGCACCAAAGGGACAGACAGTATTGAAGCTTTCTTT.

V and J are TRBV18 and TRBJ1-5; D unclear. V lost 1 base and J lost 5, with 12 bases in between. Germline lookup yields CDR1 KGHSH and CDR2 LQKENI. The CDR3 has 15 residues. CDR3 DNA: TGTGCCAGCTCACCACTCTCCGGGGTCGATCAGCCCCAGCATTTT. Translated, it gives CASSPLSGVDQPQHF.

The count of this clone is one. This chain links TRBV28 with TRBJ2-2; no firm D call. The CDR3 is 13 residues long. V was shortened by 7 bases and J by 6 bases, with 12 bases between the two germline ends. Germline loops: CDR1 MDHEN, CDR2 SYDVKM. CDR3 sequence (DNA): TGTGCCAGCACCATTCACCAGGCCGGGGAGCTGTTTTTT. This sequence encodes CASTIHQAGELFF.

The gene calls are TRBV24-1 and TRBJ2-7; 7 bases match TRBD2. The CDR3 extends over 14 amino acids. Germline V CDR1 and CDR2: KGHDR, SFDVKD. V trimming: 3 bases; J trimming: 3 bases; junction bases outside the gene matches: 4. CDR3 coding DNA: TGTGCCACCAGTGATAGGGACTACATCTACGAGCAGTACTTC. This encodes CATSDRDYIYEQYF.

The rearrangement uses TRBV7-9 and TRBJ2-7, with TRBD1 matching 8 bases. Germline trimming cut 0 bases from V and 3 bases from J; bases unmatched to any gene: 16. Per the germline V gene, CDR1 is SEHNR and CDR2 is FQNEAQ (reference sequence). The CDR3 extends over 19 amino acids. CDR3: CASSLALQGDTQLNYEQYF. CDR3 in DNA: TGTGCCAGCAGCTTAGCCCTACAGGGGGATACCCAATTAAACTACGAGCAGTACTTC.

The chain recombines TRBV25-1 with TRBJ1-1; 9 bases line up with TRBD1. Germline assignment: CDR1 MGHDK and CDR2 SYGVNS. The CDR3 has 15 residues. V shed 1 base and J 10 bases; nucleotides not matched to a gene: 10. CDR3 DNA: TGTGCCAGCAGTGAATGGGGGACAGGGACTGGGATAGCTTTCTTT. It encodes CASSEWGTGTGIAFF.

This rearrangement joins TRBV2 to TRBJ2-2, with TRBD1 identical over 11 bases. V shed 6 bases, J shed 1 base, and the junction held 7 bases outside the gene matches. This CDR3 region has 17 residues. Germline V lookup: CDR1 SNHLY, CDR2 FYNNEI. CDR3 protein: CASRAGTGGLNTGELFF. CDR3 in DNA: TGTGCCAGCAGGGCCGGGACAGGGGGTTTGAACACCGGGGAGCTGTTTTTT. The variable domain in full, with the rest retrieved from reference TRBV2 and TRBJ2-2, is EPEVTQTPSHQVTQMGQEVILRCVPISNHLYFYWYRQILGQKVEFLVSFYNNEISEKSEIFDDQFSVERPDGSNFTLKIRSTKLEDSAMYFCASRAGTGGLNTGELFFGEGSRLTVL.

The CDR3 nucleotides are TGCGCCAGCAGCTTGGAAGGACTTATCTGGTCTTCACCCCTCCACTTT. Translated: CASSLEGLIWSSPLHF. The chain couples TRBV5-1 to TRBJ1-6; D gene ambiguous. The CDR3 consists of 16 residues. Germline CDR1 SGHRS, CDR2 YFSETQ. With 0 bases removed from V and 9 bases from J, the gap between germline ends came to 16 bases.

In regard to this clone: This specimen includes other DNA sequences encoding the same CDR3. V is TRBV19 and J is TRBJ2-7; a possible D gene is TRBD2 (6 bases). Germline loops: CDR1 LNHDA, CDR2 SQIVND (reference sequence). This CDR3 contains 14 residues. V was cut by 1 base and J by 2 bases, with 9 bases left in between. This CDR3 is CASSIGTGAYEQYF. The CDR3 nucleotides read TGTGCCAGTAGTATAGGGACGGGAGCCTACGAGCAGTACTTC.

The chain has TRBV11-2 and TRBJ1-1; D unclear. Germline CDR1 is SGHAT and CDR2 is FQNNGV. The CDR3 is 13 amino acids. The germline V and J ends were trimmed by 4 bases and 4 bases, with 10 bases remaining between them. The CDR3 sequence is CASSYNSGTEAFF. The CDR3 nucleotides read TGTGCCAGCAGCTACAATTCGGGCACTGAAGCTTTCTTT. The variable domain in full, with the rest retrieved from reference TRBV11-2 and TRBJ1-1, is EAGVAQSPRYKIIEKRQSVAFWCNPISGHATLYWYQQILGQGPKLLIQFQNNGVVDDSQLPKDRFSAERLKGVDSTLKIQPAKLEDSAVYLCASSYNSGTEAFFGQGTRLTVV.

CDR3: CASSILQGAGETQYF. The CDR3 coding sequence is TGTGCCAGCAGTATCCTCCAGGGGGCTGGGGAGACCCAGTACTTC. The chain recombines TRBV27 with TRBJ2-5, with 8 bases fitting TRBD1. Germline lookup yields CDR1 MNHEY and CDR2 SMNVEV (reference sequence). V trimming: 5 bases; J trimming: 5 bases; junction bases outside the gene matches: 10. This CDR3 region has 15 residues.

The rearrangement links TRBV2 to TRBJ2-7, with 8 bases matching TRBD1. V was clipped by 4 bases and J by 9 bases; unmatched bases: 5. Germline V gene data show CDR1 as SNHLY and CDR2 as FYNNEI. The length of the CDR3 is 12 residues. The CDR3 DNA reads TGTGCCAGCAGTGGGACAGGGATATGGCAGTACTTC. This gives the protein CASSGTGIWQYF.

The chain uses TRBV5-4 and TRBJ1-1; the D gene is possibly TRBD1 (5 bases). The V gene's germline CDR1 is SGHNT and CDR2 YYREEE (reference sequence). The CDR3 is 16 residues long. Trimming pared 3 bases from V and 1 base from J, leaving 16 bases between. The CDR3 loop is CASSSLGGGGNTEAFF. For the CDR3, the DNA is TGTGCCAGCAGCTCCCTGGGGGGGGGAGGGAACACTGAAGCTTTCTTT.

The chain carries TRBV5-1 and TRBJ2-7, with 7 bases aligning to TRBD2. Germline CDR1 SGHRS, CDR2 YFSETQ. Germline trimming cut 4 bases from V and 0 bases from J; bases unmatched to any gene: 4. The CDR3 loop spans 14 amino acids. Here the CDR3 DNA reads TGCGCCAGCAGCGTCGGGGGGAGCTCCTACGAGCAGTACTTC. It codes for CASSVGGSSYEQYF.

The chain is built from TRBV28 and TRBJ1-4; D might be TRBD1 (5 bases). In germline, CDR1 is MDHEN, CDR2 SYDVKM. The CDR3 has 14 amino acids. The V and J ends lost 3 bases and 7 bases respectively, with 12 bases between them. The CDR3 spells CASSLVGGGEKLFF. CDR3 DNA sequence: TGTGCCAGCAGTTTGGTGGGGGGTGGTGAAAAACTGTTTTTT. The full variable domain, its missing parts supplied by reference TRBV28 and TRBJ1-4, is DVKVTQSSRYLVKRTGEKVFLECVQDMDHENMFWYRQDPGLGLRLIYFSYDVKMKEKGDIPEGYSVSREKKERFSLILESASTNQTSMYLCASSLVGGGEKLFFGSGTQLSVL.

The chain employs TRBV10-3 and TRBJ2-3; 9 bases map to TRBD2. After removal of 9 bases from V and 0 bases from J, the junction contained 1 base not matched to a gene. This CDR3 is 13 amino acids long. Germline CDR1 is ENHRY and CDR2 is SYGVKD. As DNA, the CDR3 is TGTGCCATAACTAGCGGGAGCACAGATACGCAGTATTTT. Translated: CAITSGSTDTQYF.

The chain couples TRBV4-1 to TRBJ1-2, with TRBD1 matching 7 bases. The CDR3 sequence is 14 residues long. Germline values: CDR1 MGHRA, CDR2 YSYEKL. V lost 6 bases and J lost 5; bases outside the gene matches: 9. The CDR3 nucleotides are TGCGCCAGCAGTCCACAGGGGTTCGGATATGGCTACACCTTC. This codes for CASSPQGFGYGYTF.

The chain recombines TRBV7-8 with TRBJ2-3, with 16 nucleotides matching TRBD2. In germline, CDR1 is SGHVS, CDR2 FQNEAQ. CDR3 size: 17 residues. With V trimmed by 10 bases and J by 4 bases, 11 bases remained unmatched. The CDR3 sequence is CATSGTSGGAGADTQYF. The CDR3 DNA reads TGTGCCACCTCGGGGACTAGCGGGGGGGCAGGGGCAGATACGCAGTATTTT.

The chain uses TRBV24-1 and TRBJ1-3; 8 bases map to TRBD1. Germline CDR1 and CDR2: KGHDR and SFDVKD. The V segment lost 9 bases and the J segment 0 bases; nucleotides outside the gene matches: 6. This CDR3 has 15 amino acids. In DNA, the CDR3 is TGTGCCACCTGGGAACAGGGGGACTCTGGAAACACCATATATTTT. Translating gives CATWEQGDSGNTIYF.

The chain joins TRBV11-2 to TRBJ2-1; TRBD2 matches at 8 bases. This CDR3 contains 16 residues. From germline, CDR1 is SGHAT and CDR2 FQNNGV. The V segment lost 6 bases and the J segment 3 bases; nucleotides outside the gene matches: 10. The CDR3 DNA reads TGTGCCAGCAGACCCGCGGGGGGCCTCTTCTACAATGAGCAGTTCTTC. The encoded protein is CASRPAGGLFYNEQFF. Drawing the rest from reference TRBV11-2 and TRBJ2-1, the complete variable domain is EAGVAQSPRYKIIEKRQSVAFWCNPISGHATLYWYQQILGQGPKLLIQFQNNGVVDDSQLPKDRFSAERLKGVDSTLKIQPAKLEDSAVYLCASRPAGGLFYNEQFFGPGTRLTVL.

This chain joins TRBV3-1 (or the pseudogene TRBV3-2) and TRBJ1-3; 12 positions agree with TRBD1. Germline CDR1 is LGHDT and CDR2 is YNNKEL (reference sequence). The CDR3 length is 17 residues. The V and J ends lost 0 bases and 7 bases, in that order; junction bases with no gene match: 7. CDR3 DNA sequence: TGTGCCAGCAGCCAAGAGCGGGACAGGGGGCACTGGAACACCATATATTTT. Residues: CASSQERDRGHWNTIYF.

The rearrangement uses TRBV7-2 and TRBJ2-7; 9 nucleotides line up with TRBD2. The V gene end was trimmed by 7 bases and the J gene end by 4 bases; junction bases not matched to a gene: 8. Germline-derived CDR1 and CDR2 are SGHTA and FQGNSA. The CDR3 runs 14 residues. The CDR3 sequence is CASTHSGSGYEQYF. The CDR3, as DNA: TGTGCCAGCACCCATAGCGGGAGCGGGTACGAGCAGTACTTC.

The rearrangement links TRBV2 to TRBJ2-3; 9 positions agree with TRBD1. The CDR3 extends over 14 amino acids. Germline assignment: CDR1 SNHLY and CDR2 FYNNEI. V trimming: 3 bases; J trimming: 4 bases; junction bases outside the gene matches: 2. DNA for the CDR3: TGTGCCAGCAGTGATAGGACAGGGGCAGATACGCAGTATTTT. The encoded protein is CASSDRTGADTQYF.